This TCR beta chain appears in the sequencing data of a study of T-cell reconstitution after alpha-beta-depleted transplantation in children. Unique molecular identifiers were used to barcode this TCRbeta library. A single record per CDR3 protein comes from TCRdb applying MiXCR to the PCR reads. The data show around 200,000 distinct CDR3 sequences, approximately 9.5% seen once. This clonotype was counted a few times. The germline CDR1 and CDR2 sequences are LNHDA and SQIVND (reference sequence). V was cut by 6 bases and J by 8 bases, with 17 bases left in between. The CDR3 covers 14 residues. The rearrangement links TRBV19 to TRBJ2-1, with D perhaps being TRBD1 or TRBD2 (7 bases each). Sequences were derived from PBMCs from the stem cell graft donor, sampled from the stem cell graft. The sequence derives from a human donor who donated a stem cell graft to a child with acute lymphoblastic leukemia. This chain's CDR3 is CASRPGGASDEQFF. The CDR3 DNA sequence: TGTGCCAGTAGACCAGGGGGGGCGAGCGATGAGCAGTTCTTC.